This TCR beta chain is drawn from a study of T cell responses to AZD1222 COVID-19 vaccine. Study background: Pooled in the analysis were second doses at about 4 or about 12 weeks. Study-level results: CD4 TCRs covered the whole spike, strongest at regions 160-218 and 743-854. Donors were largely white British and mainly female; clonal diversity was possibly underestimated. Baseline seropositivity characterized only six AZD1222 recipients.

A note on this clone: Antigen specificity is unknown.

The assay was immunoSEQ multiplex PCR, and TCRdb's table has in-frame clones only and misses some. There are around 130,000 clones in the sample; 91% occur only once, and roughly 3% lies in the top ten. Germline-derived CDR1 and CDR2 are GTSNPN and SVGIG (reference sequence). The CDR3 consists of 18 residues. The junction had 13 bases not matched to a gene; V was cut back by 0 bases and J by 4 bases. The sequencing here drew on peripheral blood, taken on day 0 of AZD1222 vaccination. The TCR was taken from an adult in good health. This rearrangement joins TRBV30 to TRBJ2-1; 9 nucleotides match TRBD2. The CDR3 loop reads CAWSVLPPSGIGYNEQFF. Written as DNA, the CDR3 is TGTGCCTGGAGTGTACTCCCGCCTAGCGGGATTGGGTACAATGAGCAGTTCTTC.